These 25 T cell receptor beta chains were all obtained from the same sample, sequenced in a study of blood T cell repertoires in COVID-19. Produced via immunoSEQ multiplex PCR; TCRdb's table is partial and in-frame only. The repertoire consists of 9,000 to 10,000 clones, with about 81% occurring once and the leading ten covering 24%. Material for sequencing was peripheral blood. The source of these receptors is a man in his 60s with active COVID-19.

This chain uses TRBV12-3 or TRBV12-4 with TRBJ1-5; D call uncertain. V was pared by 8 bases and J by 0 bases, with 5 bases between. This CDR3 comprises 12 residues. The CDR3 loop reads CASGDSNQPQHF. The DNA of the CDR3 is TGTGCCAGCGGAGATAGCAATCAGCCCCAGCATTTT.

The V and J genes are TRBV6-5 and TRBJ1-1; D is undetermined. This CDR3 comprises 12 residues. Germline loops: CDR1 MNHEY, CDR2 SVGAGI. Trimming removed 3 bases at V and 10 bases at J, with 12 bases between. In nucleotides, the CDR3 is TGTGCCAGCAGTTATGAGGGAAAGGTAGCTTTCTTT. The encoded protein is CASSYEGKVAFF.

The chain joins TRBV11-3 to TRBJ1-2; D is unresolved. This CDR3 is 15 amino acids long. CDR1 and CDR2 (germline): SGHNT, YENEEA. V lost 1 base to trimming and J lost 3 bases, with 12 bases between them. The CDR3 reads CASSLAGSADYGYTF. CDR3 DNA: TGTGCCAGCAGCTTAGCGGGTTCGGCCGACTATGGCTACACCTTC.

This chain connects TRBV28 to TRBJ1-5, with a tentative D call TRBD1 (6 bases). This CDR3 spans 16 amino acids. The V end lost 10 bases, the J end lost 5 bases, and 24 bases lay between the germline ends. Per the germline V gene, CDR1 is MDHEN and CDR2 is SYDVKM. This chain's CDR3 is CATATFTTGAHQPQHF. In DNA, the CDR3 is TGTGCCACCGCAACATTCACGACAGGAGCACATCAGCCCCAGCATTTT.

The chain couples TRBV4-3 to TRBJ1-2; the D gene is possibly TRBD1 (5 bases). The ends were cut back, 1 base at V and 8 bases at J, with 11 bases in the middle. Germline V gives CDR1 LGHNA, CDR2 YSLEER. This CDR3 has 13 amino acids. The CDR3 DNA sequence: TGCGCCAGCAGCCAAGTCAGGGCTGGGGGCTACACCTTC. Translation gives CASSQVRAGGYTF.

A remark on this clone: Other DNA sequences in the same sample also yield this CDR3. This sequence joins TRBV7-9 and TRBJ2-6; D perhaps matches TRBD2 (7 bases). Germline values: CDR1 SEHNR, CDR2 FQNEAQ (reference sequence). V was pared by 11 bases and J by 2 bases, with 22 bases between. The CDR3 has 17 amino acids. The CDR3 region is CALPRGGGFPGANVLTF. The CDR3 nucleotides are TGTGCCCTACCTCGTGGGGGGGGCTTTCCTGGGGCCAACGTCCTGACTTTC.

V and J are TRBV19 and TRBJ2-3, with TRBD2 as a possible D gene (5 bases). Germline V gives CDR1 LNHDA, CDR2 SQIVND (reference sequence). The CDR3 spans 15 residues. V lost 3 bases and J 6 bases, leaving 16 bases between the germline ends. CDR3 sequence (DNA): TGTGCCAGTAGTATCGGTAGTTCACCGGGGGATACGCAGTATTTT. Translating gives CASSIGSSPGDTQYF.

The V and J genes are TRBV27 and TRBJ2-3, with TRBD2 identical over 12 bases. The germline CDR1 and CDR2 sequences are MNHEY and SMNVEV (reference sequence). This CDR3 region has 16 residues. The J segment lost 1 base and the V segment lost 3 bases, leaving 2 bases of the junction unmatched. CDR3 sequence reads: CASSFSSGRGTDTQYF. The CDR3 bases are TGTGCCAGCAGTTTCTCTAGCGGGAGGGGCACAGATACGCAGTATTTT.

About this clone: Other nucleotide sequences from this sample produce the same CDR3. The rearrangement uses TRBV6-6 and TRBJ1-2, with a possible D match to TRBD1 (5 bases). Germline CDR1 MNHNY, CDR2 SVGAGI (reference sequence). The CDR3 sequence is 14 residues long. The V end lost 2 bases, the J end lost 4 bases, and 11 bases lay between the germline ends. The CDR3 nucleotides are TGTGCCAGCAGTTACGCGACAGTAGGCTATGGCTACACCTTC. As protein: CASSYATVGYGYTF.

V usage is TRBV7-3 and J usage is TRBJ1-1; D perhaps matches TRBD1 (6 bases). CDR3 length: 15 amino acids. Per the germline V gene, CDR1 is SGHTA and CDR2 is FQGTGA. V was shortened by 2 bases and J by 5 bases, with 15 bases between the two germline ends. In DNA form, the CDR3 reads TGTGCCAGCAGCTTACGGGGACCGACAGGAACTGAAGCTTTCTTT. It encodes CASSLRGPTGTEAFF.

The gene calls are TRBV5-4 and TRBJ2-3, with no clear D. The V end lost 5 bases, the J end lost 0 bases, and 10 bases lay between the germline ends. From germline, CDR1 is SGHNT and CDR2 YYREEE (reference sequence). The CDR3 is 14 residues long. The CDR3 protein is CASRVETSTDTQYF. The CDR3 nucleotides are TGTGCCAGCAGAGTGGAGACTAGCACAGATACGCAGTATTTT.

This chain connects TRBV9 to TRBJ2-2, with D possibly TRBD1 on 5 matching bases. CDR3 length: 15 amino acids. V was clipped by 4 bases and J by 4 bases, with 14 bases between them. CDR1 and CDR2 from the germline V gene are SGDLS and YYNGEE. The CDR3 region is CASSLTDTGTGELFF. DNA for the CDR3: TGTGCCAGCAGCCTCACAGATACAGGCACCGGGGAGCTGTTTTTT.

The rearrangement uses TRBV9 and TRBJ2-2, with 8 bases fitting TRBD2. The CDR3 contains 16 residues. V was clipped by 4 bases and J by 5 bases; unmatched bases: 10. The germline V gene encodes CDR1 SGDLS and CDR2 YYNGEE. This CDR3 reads CASSTGGTRGTGELFF. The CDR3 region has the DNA TGTGCCAGCAGCACTGGGGGGACTAGAGGTACCGGGGAGCTGTTTTTT.

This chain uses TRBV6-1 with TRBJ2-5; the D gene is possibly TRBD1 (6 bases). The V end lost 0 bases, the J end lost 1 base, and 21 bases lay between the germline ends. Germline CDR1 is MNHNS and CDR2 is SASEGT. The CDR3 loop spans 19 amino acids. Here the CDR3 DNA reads TGTGCCAGCAGTGAAGCCACAGGGAGAAGTGGCGGAGGCCAAGAGACCCAGTACTTC. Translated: CASSEATGRSGGGQETQYF.

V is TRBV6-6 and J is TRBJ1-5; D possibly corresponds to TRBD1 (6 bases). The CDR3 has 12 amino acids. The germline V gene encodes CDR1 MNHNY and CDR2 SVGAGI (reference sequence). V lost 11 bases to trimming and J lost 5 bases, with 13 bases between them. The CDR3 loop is CAAEGVDQPQHF. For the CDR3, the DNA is TGTGCCGCCGAGGGGGTTGATCAGCCCCAGCATTTT.

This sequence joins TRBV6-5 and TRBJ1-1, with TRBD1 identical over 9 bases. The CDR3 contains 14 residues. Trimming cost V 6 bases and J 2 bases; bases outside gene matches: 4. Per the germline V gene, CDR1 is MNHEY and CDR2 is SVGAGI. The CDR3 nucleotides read TGTGCCAGCAGGACGGGACAGGGAAACACTGAAGCTTTCTTT. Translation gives CASRTGQGNTEAFF.

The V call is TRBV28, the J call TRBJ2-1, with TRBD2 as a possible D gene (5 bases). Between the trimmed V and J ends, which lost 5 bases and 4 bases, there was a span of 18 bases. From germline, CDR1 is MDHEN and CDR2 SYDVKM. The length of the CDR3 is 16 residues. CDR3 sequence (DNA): TGTGCCAGCAGTCCCGGTGAAGGTCGGACTTACAATGAGCAGTTCTTC. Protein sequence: CASSPGEGRTYNEQFF.

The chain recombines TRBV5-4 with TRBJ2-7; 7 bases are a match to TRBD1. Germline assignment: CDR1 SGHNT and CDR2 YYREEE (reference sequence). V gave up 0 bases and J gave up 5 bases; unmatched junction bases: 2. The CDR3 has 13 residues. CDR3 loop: CASSLARGHEQYF. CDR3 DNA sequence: TGTGCCAGCAGCTTGGCGAGGGGGCACGAGCAGTACTTC.

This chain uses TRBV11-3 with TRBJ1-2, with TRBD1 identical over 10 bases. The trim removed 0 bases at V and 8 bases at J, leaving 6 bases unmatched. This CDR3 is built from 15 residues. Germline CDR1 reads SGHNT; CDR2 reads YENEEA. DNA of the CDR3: TGTGCCAGCAGCTTAGATGGGGGGACAGGGGACGGCTACACCTTC. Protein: CASSLDGGTGDGYTF.

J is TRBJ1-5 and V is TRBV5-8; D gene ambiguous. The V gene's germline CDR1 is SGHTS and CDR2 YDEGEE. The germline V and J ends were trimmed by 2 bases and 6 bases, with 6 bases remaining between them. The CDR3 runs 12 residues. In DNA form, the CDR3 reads TGTGCCAGCAGCTTTCTCGGTCAGCCCCAGCATTTT. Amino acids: CASSFLGQPQHF.

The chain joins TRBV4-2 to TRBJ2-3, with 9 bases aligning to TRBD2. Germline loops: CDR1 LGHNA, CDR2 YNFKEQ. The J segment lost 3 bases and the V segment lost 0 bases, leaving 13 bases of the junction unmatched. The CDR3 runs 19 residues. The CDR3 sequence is CASSQEGRSGGRETDTQYF. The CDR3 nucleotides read TGTGCCAGCAGCCAAGAAGGTCGTAGCGGGGGTAGAGAGACAGATACGCAGTATTTT.

Written as DNA, the CDR3 is TGTGCCAGCAGCCAAACAACTCGCGGGGGGGGCTACGAGCAGTACTTC. It specifies CASSQTTRGGGYEQYF. The chain recombines TRBV7-9 with TRBJ2-7; 9 bases align to TRBD2. The CDR3 has 16 residues. CDR1 and CDR2 from the germline V gene are SEHNR and FQNEAQ (reference sequence). V was pared by 5 bases and J by 3 bases, with 11 bases of the junction left unmatched.

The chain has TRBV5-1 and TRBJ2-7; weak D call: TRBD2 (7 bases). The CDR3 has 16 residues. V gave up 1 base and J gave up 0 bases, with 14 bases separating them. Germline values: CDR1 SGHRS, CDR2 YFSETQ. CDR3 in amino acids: CASSLLGGGLSYEQYF. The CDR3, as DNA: TGCGCCAGCAGCTTGCTCGGCGGGGGCCTCTCCTACGAGCAGTACTTC.

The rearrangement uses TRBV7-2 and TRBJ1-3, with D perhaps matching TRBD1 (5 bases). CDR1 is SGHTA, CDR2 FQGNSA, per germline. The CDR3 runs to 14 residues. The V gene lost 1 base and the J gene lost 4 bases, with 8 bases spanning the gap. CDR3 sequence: CASSLDRLGNTIYF. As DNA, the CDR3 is TGTGCCAGCAGCTTAGACAGGTTGGGAAACACCATATATTTT.

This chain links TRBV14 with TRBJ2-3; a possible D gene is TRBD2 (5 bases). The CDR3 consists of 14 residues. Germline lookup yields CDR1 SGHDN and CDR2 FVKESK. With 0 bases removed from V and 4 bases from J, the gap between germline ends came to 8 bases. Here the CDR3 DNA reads TGTGCCAGCAGCCAAGATCGGGGTTCAGATACGCAGTATTTT. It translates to CASSQDRGSDTQYF.